A single sample is the source of the 14 T cell receptor beta chains below, sequenced in a study of tumor-infiltrating lymphocytes in primary liver carcinoma. A constant-region primer primed TCR beta cDNA synthesis from roughly 510 ng of total RNA. Investigators got TCR beta libraries out of three nested multiplex PCR rounds, done with slightly modified ARM-PCR. TRBV1-TRBV30 forward primers and a C-beta reverse primer were used in the first two PCR rounds, which each ran for nine to ten cycles. TCRdb re-derived calls from the multiplex PCR reads in MiXCR, one entry per CDR3 protein. The sample contains about 310,000 distinct CDR3 sequences, around three fifths of which appear only once. Unsorted whole blood served as the source of blood RNA, and germline DNA was extracted as well. Input material: peripheral blood. The receptors were gathered from a woman younger than 45 with primary liver carcinoma and hepatitis B virus infection.

To note about this clonotype: Given a much more abundant clone one base away, this may be a read error. The gene calls are TRBV12-3 or TRBV12-4 and TRBJ2-7; D gene uncertain. CDR3 length: 11 amino acids. CDR3 in amino acids: CASSKNYERYF. CDR3 in DNA: TGTGCCAGCAGCAAAAACTACGAGCGGTACTTC.

This clonotype has a count of ten or more. The chain combines TRBV12-3 or TRBV12-4 with TRBJ2-4, with unresolved D. Trimming pared 2 bases from V and 6 bases from J, leaving 11 bases between. This CDR3 spans 14 amino acids. The CDR3 bases are TGTGCCAGCAGTTTAAAGGGCTCTGGAAACATTCAGTACTTC. Protein sequence: CASSLKGSGNIQYF.

The gene calls are TRBV30 and TRBJ2-1; D is perhaps TRBD1 (6 bases). From germline, CDR1 is GTSNPN and CDR2 SVGIG (reference sequence). V lost 0 bases, J lost 12 bases, and 15 bases lay in between. This CDR3 comprises 13 residues. CDR3 sequence reads: CAWSVSGARGQFF. The CDR3, as DNA: TGTGCCTGGAGTGTGTCAGGGGCAAGAGGGCAGTTCTTC.

As to this clonotype: Given a much more abundant clone one base away, this may be a read error. V is TRBV28 and J is TRBJ2-5, with a possible D match to TRBD1 (5 bases). CDR3 length: 14 amino acids. Germline V gene sequence: CDR1 MDHEN, CDR2 SYDVKM. CDR3 protein: CASSPLGVEEAQYF. The CDR3 DNA reads as TGTGCCAGCAGCCCCCTAGGGGTAGAAGAGGCCCAGTACTTC.

The V call is TRBV6-5, the J call TRBJ2-7, with 9 nucleotides matching TRBD1. Unmatched junction bases numbered 10, after V lost 0 bases and J lost 4 bases. CDR3 length: 17 amino acids. Germline V gene data show CDR1 as MNHEY and CDR2 as SVGAGI. The CDR3 bases are TGTGCCAGCAGTTACTCGATGGGGGACAGGGTAGGATACGAGCAGTACTTC. Protein: CASSYSMGDRVGYEQYF.

This rearrangement joins TRBV16 to TRBJ2-3, with D possibly being TRBD2 (6 bases). Germline loops: CDR1 KGHSY, CDR2 FQNENV. The length of the CDR3 is 16 residues. Trimming took 2 bases from V and 0 from J, leaving 12 bases between them. CDR3 region: CASSQSGLPSTDTQYF. The CDR3 DNA follows: TGTGCCAGCAGCCAAAGCGGACTACCTAGCACAGATACGCAGTATTTT.

The chain uses TRBV14 and TRBJ1-3; 9 nucleotides match TRBD1. In germline, CDR1 is SGHDN, CDR2 FVKESK. The CDR3 length is 17 residues. The CDR3 region has the DNA TGTGACGGCAGCAACGCCCGGGACAGGGCCTCTGGAAACACCATATATTTT. This codes for CDGSNARDRASGNTIYF.

The chain has TRBV4-2 and TRBJ2-2, with unresolved D. V was cut by 1 base and J by 7 bases, with 16 bases left in between. Germline CDR1 and CDR2: LGHNA and YNFKEQ. CDR3 length: 16 residues. The CDR3 DNA reads TGTGCCAGCAGCCAAGGAATTGGTCCCATGGGCGGGGAGCTGTTTTTT. It yields the protein CASSQGIGPMGGELFF.

This clonotype was observed many times. The CDR3 here is CASSWTSGHYEQYF. The CDR3 coding sequence is TGTGCCAGTAGCTGGACTAGCGGCCACTACGAGCAGTACTTC. The rearrangement uses TRBV6-5 and TRBJ2-7; TRBD2 agrees at 10 bases. CDR3 size: 14 residues. J was trimmed by 3 bases and V by 9 bases; bases with no gene match: 8. In germline, CDR1 is MNHEY, CDR2 SVGAGI.

This clonotype was seen a handful of times. V usage is TRBV4-2 and J usage is TRBJ2-7, with 13 bases identical to TRBD2. The CDR3 has 17 residues. Trimming removed 1 base from V and 6 bases from J; junction bases left unmatched: 9. The germline gives CDR1 LGHNA, CDR2 YNFKEQ. CDR3 loop: CASSQVTLGTSGVEQYF. Here the CDR3 DNA reads TGTGCCAGCAGCCAAGTTACCCTGGGGACTAGCGGGGTCGAGCAGTACTTC.

Concerning this clonotype itself: This may be a read error, as it is one base from a much larger clone. The V call is TRBV6-6, the J call TRBJ2-1, with a weak D call TRBD1 (6 bases). Germline CDR1 and CDR2: MNHNY and SVGAGI (reference sequence). The CDR3 is 14 residues long. CDR3 DNA: TGTGTCAGCAGTTACGGACAGTTTGAGGGGATGCAGTTCTTC. Protein product: CVSSYGQFEGMQFF.

As to this clonotype: An end of the junction does not agree with germline; a read error may underlie this. The chain joins TRBV11-3 to TRBJ2-1; 10 bases fit TRBD2. The V gene's germline CDR1 is SGHNT and CDR2 YENEEA. The CDR3 runs to 18 residues. The CDR3 nucleotides read TGTACCAGCAGCTCCTACTTTGGATTAGCGGGAGGTTCGAATGAGCAGTTCTTC. It translates to CTSSSYFGLAGGSNEQFF. The full variable domain, completed using reference TRBV11-3 and TRBJ2-1, is EAGVVQSPRYKIIEKKQPVAFWCNPISGHNTLYWYLQNLGQGPELLIRYENEEAVDDSQLPKDRFSAERLKGVDSTLKIQPAELGDSAVYLCTSSSYFGLAGGSNEQFFGPGTRLTVL.

V is TRBV6-5 and J is TRBJ2-7; 8 bases agree with TRBD1. The CDR3 sequence is 16 residues long. Unmatched junction bases numbered 8, after V lost 0 bases and J lost 4 bases. Germline lookup yields CDR1 MNHEY and CDR2 SVGAGI. CDR3 loop: CASSYSTTGVSYEQYF. The CDR3 coding sequence is TGTGCCAGCAGTTACTCGACGACAGGGGTTTCTTACGAGCAGTACTTC.

This clonotype was seen many times. The genes are TRBV12-3 or TRBV12-4 and TRBJ1-2; possible D gene TRBD1, 6 bases. V lost 6 bases, J lost 8 bases, and 19 bases lay in between. The CDR3 has 14 residues. This chain's CDR3 is CASRATGTPRGYTF. The CDR3 bases are TGTGCCAGCAGGGCTACAGGGACACCGAGGGGCTACACCTTC.